Only a few counts were recorded for the clone carrying this TCR beta chain. Its specificity is not known. Germline V gene sequence: CDR1 MDHEN, CDR2 SYDVKM. V lost 1 base, J lost 1 base, and 10 bases lay in between. This CDR3 has 15 residues. This record comes from a study of response to subunit inactivated influenza vaccine. Overall study results and limits: Each seasonal influenza vaccination, the authors suggested, recruits few new T cells.

TCRdb re-analysed the RT-PCR reads in MiXCR, keeping a single row per CDR3 protein. Of 500,000 to 600,000 distinct CDR3 sequences in the sample, approximately 12% were seen once. The receptor comes from a man in his fifties or sixties who received an inactivated influenza vaccine. The gene calls are TRBV28 and TRBJ2-5; D not resolved. The sequences come from PBMCs from blood, collected on the day of vaccination. DNA for the CDR3: TGTGCCAGCAGTTTATTGTTCCGCTCCCAAGAGACCCAGTACTTC. Translated: CASSLLFRSQETQYF.